This T cell receptor (beta chain) was obtained from a study of blood T cell repertoires in COVID-19 (dated by TCRdb to about 2020). Regarding the complete study: Samples covering the acute and convalescent phases of COVID-19 were provided by collaborators in the United States, Italy and Spain. The samples were drawn from two sources: the first 160 participants of the ongoing ImmuneRACE study, and over 1,000 subjects contributed by 6 global collaborators. Where available, HLA class I and class II types were obtained from metadata supplied by the sample provider rather than from assay-based typing. A freely available public database, intended as a resource for researchers studying the immune response to SARS-CoV-2, is where the repertoires were released. The material from the prospective study consisted of cDNA or gDNA derived from T cells, B-cell-depleted T cells, or PBMCs. Deeply sampled blood TCRbeta repertoires from subjects exposed to, actively infected with, or recovered from COVID-19 were included in the dataset. The sample metadata nearly always contained a de-identified subject ID, COVID-19 status, age in years and sex.

Each collaborating institution followed its own protocols to collect whole blood in K2EDTA tubes. For TCRbeta analysis, collaborators shipped samples as frozen whole blood, isolated PBMCs, or DNA extracted from either of those sample types. A few counts support this clone. The target of this receptor is not known. No base quality values were provided; no much bigger clone lies one nucleotide off. TCRbeta CDR3 regions were amplified from genomic DNA using the immunoSEQ Assay, a bias-controlled multiplex PCR. The source study handled its data this way. The number of nucleated cells in each sample was estimated from the amplification of reference gene primers within the assay. To quantify the absolute abundance of each unique TCRbeta CDR3 rearrangement, sequence reads were collapsed and filtered. For each sample, productive Simpson clonality was calculated by taking the square root of Simpson's diversity index across productive rearrangements. In TCRdb, the immuneACCESS table is reduced to in-frame sequences with V and J assigned. These tables do not hold every clone; where another copy was compared, an unresolved V gene accounts for under half, and the others remain unexplained. Clone size and V and J calls were adopted from that table, with D and trimming inferred from the DNA. This sample lists some 91,000 clones; around 80% were detected once. The top ten clonotypes cover 7% of the sample.

CDR3 length: 11 amino acids, cysteine to phenylalanine. Only the CDR3 DNA is retained, 33 bases long and in frame from the first base. CDR1 and CDR2 are drawn from the germline V gene: MNHEY, SVGAGI. Overall study results and their limits: The quantity of clinical and demographic metadata differed by source and by participant and was supplied without curation.

The sequence came from a man between 65 and 80 years old with acute or convalescent COVID-19. The source material was peripheral blood. This chain is built from TRBV6-5 and TRBJ1-2; TRBD1 is a possible D gene, resting on 5 matching bases. The CDR3 protein: CASQGNYGYTF. The DNA sequence reads TGTGCTTCCCAGGGAAACTATGGCTACACCTTC.